This entry lists 4 T cell receptor beta chains sequenced from one sample in a study of T-cell memory formation after mild COVID-19. TCRdb re-called the 5' RACE reads through MiXCR, storing one row per CDR3 protein. Among about 340,000 distinct CDR3 sequences listed, around 20% were seen once. Sequences were obtained from PBMCs or a T cell subset sorted from them (not recorded which). The receptors here all came from an adult woman who had mild COVID-19 (a few samples of this study predate the infection). Cell type and time point are not known.

This clonotype was recorded a few times. V is TRBV29-1 and J is TRBJ2-5, with D possibly matching TRBD2 (5 bases). The CDR3 is made up of 13 amino acids. V was pared by 4 bases and J by 2 bases, with 11 bases between. Per germline, CDR1 SQVTM and CDR2 ANQGSEA. The CDR3: CSVGGSGQETQYF. CDR3 bases: TGCAGCGTTGGTGGGAGTGGGCAAGAGACCCAGTACTTC.

This clonotype was observed a handful of times. V and J are TRBV12-3 or TRBV12-4 and TRBJ2-7, with 14 bases aligning to TRBD2. Trimming at V came to 9 bases and at J to 4 bases, leaving 5 bases not matched to a gene. The CDR3 spans 14 residues. CDR3: CASGGTSGSYEQYF. The CDR3 DNA follows: TGTGCCAGTGGGGGGACTAGCGGGAGTTACGAGCAGTACTTC.

V usage is TRBV30 and J usage is TRBJ1-5; D ambiguous. Germline V gene sequence: CDR1 GTSNPN, CDR2 SVGIG (reference sequence). Trimming shortened V by 2 bases and J by 5 bases, and 10 bases separated the two germline ends. The CDR3 is 13 residues long. In nucleotides, the CDR3 is TGTGCCTGGAGTTCACTGGACCATCAGCCCCAGCATTTT. Translation: CAWSSLDHQPQHF.

The chain has TRBV7-9 and TRBJ2-2; TRBD1 is a possible D gene (5 bases). CDR1 is SEHNR and CDR2 is FQNEAQ in the germline V gene (reference sequence). The length of the CDR3 is 14 residues. The V end was cut by 5 bases, the J end by 0 bases, with 7 bases between. The CDR3 region has the DNA TGTGCCAGCAGCAAGGACACGAACACCGGGGAGCTGTTTTTT. It specifies CASSKDTNTGELFF.